Each of the 24 T cell receptor beta chains below was sequenced from the same sample in a study of CD8+ T cells in alopecia areata. The sample's treatment: oral pan-JAK inhibitor, 5-10 mg twice daily. cDNA prepared by RNA extraction and subsequent reverse transcription served as the template for sequencing. Profiling relied on immunoSEQ multiplex PCR, and the TCRdb table lists in-frame clones only, not all of them. This sample has about 200,000 clones, with around 60% found just once. The material was CD4+ T cells sorted from blood, obtained at week 4, from a patient treated with tofacitinib. Receptors originate from a human donor with alopecia areata.

The V and J genes are TRBV6-6 and TRBJ1-2; 7 bases fit TRBD1. This CDR3 region has 14 residues. CDR1 and CDR2 (germline): MNHNY, SVGAGI (reference sequence). The trim removed 6 bases at V and 4 bases at J, leaving 8 bases unmatched. CDR3 bases: TGTGCCAGCAGATCGGACAGGCTAATCTATGGCTACACCTTC. Protein product: CASRSDRLIYGYTF.

This clone was seen a handful of times. The chain carries TRBV11-3 and TRBJ2-1; D ambiguous. CDR3 length: 12 residues. The V gene's germline CDR1 is SGHNT and CDR2 YENEEA. Trimming left V 3 bases short and J 9 bases short, with 9 bases between. This CDR3 is CASSFAASEQFF. The CDR3 DNA reads TGTGCCAGCAGCTTTGCGGCCTCTGAGCAGTTCTTC.

The V call is TRBV5-6, the J call TRBJ1-6; D is possibly TRBD1 (6 bases). Germline V gene lookup returns CDR1 SGHDT and CDR2 YYEEEE. V was pared by 4 bases and J by 0 bases, with 17 bases between. CDR3 length: 18 amino acids. The CDR3 loop is CASSGPWTASSYNSPLHF. The CDR3 bases are TGTGCCAGCAGCGGCCCTTGGACAGCCAGCTCCTATAATTCACCCCTCCACTTT.

V and J are TRBV29-1 and TRBJ2-1; perhaps TRBD1 as D (5 bases). The CDR3 length is 13 residues. Trimming took 0 bases from V and 8 from J, leaving 11 bases between them. CDR1 and CDR2 (germline): SQVTM, ANQGSEA. In DNA form, the CDR3 reads TGCAGCGTTGAAGATCCCAGGGCCTATGAGCAGTTCTTC. This sequence encodes CSVEDPRAYEQFF.

This chain connects TRBV6-5 to TRBJ1-2; D may be TRBD1 (6 bases). The ends were cut back, 2 bases at V and 7 bases at J, with 17 bases in the middle. This CDR3 has 15 amino acids. The germline gives CDR1 MNHEY, CDR2 SVGAGI. Here the CDR3 reads CASSYLARDNAGYTF. The CDR3 DNA is TGTGCCAGCAGTTACCTGGCCCGGGACAATGCTGGCTACACCTTC.

The CDR3 DNA is TGTGCCTGGAGTGGGGGTCCGGGACAGGGAATTTTTAACACTGAAGCTTTCTTT. This sequence encodes CAWSGGPGQGIFNTEAFF. The chain recombines TRBV30 with TRBJ1-1; 9 bases map to TRBD1. Unmatched junction bases numbered 14, after V lost 1 base and J lost 2 bases. The CDR3 runs to 18 residues. Germline CDR1 and CDR2: GTSNPN and SVGIG (reference sequence).

This chain joins TRBV5-1 and TRBJ2-1; perhaps TRBD2 as D (6 bases). The germline V gene encodes CDR1 SGHRS and CDR2 YFSETQ. The CDR3 has 15 residues. V lost 2 bases to trimming and J lost 6 bases, with 15 bases between them. CDR3 sequence: CASSFWREGFNEQFF. For the CDR3, the DNA is TGCGCCAGCAGCTTCTGGAGGGAAGGGTTCAATGAGCAGTTCTTC.

The chain carries TRBV6-1 and TRBJ1-6; D might be TRBD1 (5 bases). The CDR3 spans 13 residues. CDR1 is MNHNS and CDR2 is SASEGT in the germline V gene. The V gene lost 8 bases and the J gene lost 9 bases, with 14 bases spanning the gap. The CDR3 DNA is TGTGCCAGCGCCGGGACTTCAAGTTCACCCCTCCACTTT. It translates to CASAGTSSSPLHF.

This clone has just one count. V usage is TRBV7-2 and J usage is TRBJ2-1; D gene unclear. The CDR3 sequence is 15 residues long. Germline CDR1 and CDR2: SGHTA and FQGNSA. Trimming shortened V by 1 base and J by 2 bases, and 9 bases separated the two germline ends. The chain's CDR3 is CASSLGARPYNEQFF. For the CDR3, the DNA is TGTGCCAGCAGCTTAGGGGCCAGACCCTACAATGAGCAGTTCTTC. The entire variable domain, with the rest obtained from reference TRBV7-2 and TRBJ2-1, is as follows: GAGVSQSPSNKVTEKGKDVELRCDPISGHTALYWYRQSLGQGLEFLIYFQGNSAPDKSGLPSDRFSAERTGGSVSTLTIQRTQQEDSAVYLCASSLGARPYNEQFFGPGTRLTVL.

V gene TRBV29-1 combines with J gene TRBJ1-2; the D gene is possibly TRBD1 (6 bases). CDR3 length equals 14 residues. Trimming left V 3 bases short and J 0 bases short, with 11 bases between. Germline V gives CDR1 SQVTM, CDR2 ANQGSEA. CDR3 DNA sequence: TGCAGCGTTGATCGACAGGCATCTAACTATGGCTACACCTTC. Amino acids: CSVDRQASNYGYTF.

The rearrangement joins TRBV5-4 to TRBJ2-7; D may be TRBD2 (5 bases). Germline CDR1 is SGHNT and CDR2 is YYREEE (reference sequence). The V gene lost 2 bases and the J gene lost 8 bases, with 17 bases spanning the gap. This CDR3 contains 14 residues. The CDR3 DNA is TGTGCCAGCAGCTTCCAACTAGTTGAGGAGAAGCAGTACTTC. As protein: CASSFQLVEEKQYF.

The rearrangement joins TRBV7-2 to TRBJ2-5; 7 bases align to TRBD2. With 5 bases clipped from V and 4 bases from J, the junction kept 13 bases outside the gene matches. CDR1 is SGHTA and CDR2 is FQGNSA in the germline V gene. The length of the CDR3 is 16 residues. The chain's CDR3 is CASSVRSAGVTETQYF. The CDR3 DNA reads TGTGCCAGCAGCGTAAGGTCGGCGGGGGTTACAGAGACCCAGTACTTC.

This clone has only a few counts. The CDR3 spells CASSPVVTRAFF. The CDR3 region has the DNA TGTGCCAGCAGTCCCGTGGTAACCCGAGCTTTCTTT. The chain links TRBV28 to TRBJ1-1; no reliable D call. V lost 5 bases, J lost 10 bases, and 14 bases lay in between. CDR1 and CDR2 (germline): MDHEN, SYDVKM. The CDR3 totals 12 residues.

The chain couples TRBV5-1 to TRBJ2-5; TRBD2 aligns across 11 bases. Germline assignment: CDR1 SGHRS and CDR2 YFSETQ. V trimming: 4 bases; J trimming: 2 bases; junction bases outside the gene matches: 7. This CDR3 is built from 16 residues. CDR3 nucleotides: TGCGCCAGCAGCATAGCCGGGACTAGCGGTCAAGAGACCCAGTACTTC. Encoded protein: CASSIAGTSGQETQYF.

V usage is TRBV10-3 and J usage is TRBJ2-7, with D maybe TRBD2 (6 bases). The germline V gene has CDR1 ENHRY and CDR2 SYGVKD. V shed 7 bases and J shed 6 bases, with 13 bases lying between them. The CDR3 runs 12 residues. CDR3 coding DNA: TGTGCCATCATGGGACTCCCTGGCGAGCAGTACTTC. It specifies CAIMGLPGEQYF.

The DNA for the CDR3 is TGCGCCAGCAGCCAAGATGAAGGGGCCGCAGATACGCAGTATTTT. It yields the protein CASSQDEGAADTQYF. This sequence joins TRBV4-1 and TRBJ2-3, with D maybe TRBD1 (5 bases). Germline assignment: CDR1 MGHRA and CDR2 YSYEKL. V was pared by 0 bases and J by 4 bases, with 11 bases between. The CDR3 covers 15 residues.

This chain joins TRBV30 and TRBJ1-6; 7 nucleotides align to TRBD1. Trimming cost V 4 bases and J 7 bases; bases outside gene matches: 4. The CDR3 totals 13 residues. The germline V gene has CDR1 GTSNPN and CDR2 SVGIG (reference sequence). The CDR3 coding sequence is TGTGCCTGGACCGGGACAGCAAATTCACCCCTCCACTTT. This codes for CAWTGTANSPLHF.

This clone appeared a single time. The rearrangement uses TRBV29-1 and TRBJ2-2; TRBD2 matches 9 bases. J lost 1 base, V lost 6 bases, and 6 bases had no gene match. Per the germline V gene, CDR1 is SQVTM and CDR2 is ANQGSEA. The CDR3 covers 15 residues. In DNA form, the CDR3 reads TGCAGCGTGAACGAAGCGGGGGGGAACACCGGGGAGCTGTTTTTT. This codes for CSVNEAGGNTGELFF.

A note on this clone: Other DNA sequences of this sample code for an identical CDR3. The gene calls are TRBV5-1 and TRBJ2-3; D is uncertain. Germline CDR1 is SGHRS and CDR2 is YFSETQ. There are 12 residues in the CDR3. Trimming removed 0 bases from V and 6 bases from J, with 5 bases in between. In DNA form, the CDR3 reads TGCGCCAGCAGCTTGGGTGCGGATACGCAGTATTTT. The encoded protein is CASSLGADTQYF.

V gene TRBV5-6 combines with J gene TRBJ2-5; D unresolved. This CDR3 contains 13 residues. CDR1 SGHDT and CDR2 YYEEEE come from the germline V gene. V was shortened by 5 bases and J by 5 bases, with 13 bases between the two germline ends. CDR3 bases: TGTGCCAGCAGGGATTCGGGCAGGGAGACCCAGTACTTC. It specifies CASRDSGRETQYF.

The rearrangement joins TRBV28 to TRBJ2-7; 10 bases are a match to TRBD1. V lost 5 bases, J lost 3 bases, and 10 bases stayed unmatched. In germline, CDR1 is MDHEN, CDR2 SYDVKM. CDR3 length: 16 amino acids. Here the CDR3 DNA reads TGTGCCAGCAGTCCCCAAGGACAGGGGGAACTCTACGAGCAGTACTTC. Translated: CASSPQGQGELYEQYF.

The rearrangement uses TRBV28 and TRBJ2-5; D perhaps matches TRBD1 (5 bases). CDR3 size: 15 residues. The germline V gene encodes CDR1 MDHEN and CDR2 SYDVKM. With 5 bases removed from V and 5 bases from J, the gap between germline ends came to 18 bases. The CDR3 is CASSLPLGSGETQYF. CDR3 nucleotides: TGTGCCAGCAGTCTACCTCTCGGGTCAGGGGAGACCCAGTACTTC.

The V gene is TRBV4-2, the J gene TRBJ1-4; D not resolved. There are 16 residues in the CDR3. Germline loops: CDR1 LGHNA, CDR2 YNFKEQ. V lost 0 bases to trimming and J lost 0 bases, with 8 bases between them. DNA of the CDR3: TGTGCCAGCAGCCAAGATCGGGCCGCAACTAATGAAAAACTGTTTTTT. Its translation is CASSQDRAATNEKLFF.

This chain connects TRBV6-5 to TRBJ2-7; 11 positions match TRBD1. J lost 3 bases, V lost 7 bases, and 8 bases had no gene match. Per the germline V gene, CDR1 is MNHEY and CDR2 is SVGAGI. The CDR3 length is 15 residues. This CDR3 reads CASTPPGTGGYEQYF. The CDR3 DNA is TGTGCCAGCACACCGCCCGGGACAGGGGGCTACGAGCAGTACTTC.